This T cell receptor beta chain was obtained from a study of blood T cell repertoires in COVID-19. Germline lookup yields CDR1 SGDLS and CDR2 YYNGEE. The ends were cut back, 7 bases at V and 0 bases at J, with 11 bases in the middle. This CDR3 comprises 14 residues. Profiled with immunoSEQ multiplex PCR; TCRdb holds only in-frame clones, not every one. Of hundreds of thousands of clones listed, more than 90% are singletons. The specimen was PBMCs or T cells enriched from blood (not recorded which). The receptor was derived from a man between 60 and 70 years old who had recovered from COVID-19. This rearrangement joins TRBV9 to TRBJ1-5; possibly TRBD1 for D (5 bases). CDR3 sequence reads: CASGGTDSNQPQHF. As DNA, the CDR3 is TGTGCCAGCGGGGGGACTGATAGCAATCAGCCCCAGCATTTT.